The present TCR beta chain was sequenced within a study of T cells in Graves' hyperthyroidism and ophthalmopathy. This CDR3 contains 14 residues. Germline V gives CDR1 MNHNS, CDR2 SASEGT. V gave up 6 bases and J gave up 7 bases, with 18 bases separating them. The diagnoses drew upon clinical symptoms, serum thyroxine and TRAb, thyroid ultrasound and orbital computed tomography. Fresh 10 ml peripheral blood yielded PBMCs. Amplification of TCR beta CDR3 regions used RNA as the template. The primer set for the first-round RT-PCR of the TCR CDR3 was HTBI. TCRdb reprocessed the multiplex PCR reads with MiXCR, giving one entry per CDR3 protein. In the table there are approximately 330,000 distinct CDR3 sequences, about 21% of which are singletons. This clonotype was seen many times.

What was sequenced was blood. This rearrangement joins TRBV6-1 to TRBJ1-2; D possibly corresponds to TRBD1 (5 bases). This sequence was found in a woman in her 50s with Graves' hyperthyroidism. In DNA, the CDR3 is TGTGCCAGCAGGCAGGACAAGGGCTTGGGTGGCTACACCTTC. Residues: CASRQDKGLGGYTF.